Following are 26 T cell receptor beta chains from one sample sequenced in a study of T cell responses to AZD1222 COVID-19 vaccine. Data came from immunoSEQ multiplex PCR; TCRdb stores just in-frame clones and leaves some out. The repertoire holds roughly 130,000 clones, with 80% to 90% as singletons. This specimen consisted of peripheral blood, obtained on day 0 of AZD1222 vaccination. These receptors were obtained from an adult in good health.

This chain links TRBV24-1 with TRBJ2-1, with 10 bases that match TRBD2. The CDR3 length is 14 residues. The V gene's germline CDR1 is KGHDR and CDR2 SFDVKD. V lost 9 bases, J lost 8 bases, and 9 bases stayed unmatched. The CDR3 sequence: CATGPSGRRDEQFF. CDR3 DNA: TGTGCCACCGGCCCTAGCGGGAGAAGGGATGAGCAGTTCTTC.

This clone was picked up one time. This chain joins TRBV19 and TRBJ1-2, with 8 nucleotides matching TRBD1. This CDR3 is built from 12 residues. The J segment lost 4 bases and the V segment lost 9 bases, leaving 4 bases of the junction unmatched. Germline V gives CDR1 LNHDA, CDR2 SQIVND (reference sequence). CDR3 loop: CASKTGAYGYTF. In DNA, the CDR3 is TGTGCCAGCAAGACAGGGGCCTATGGCTACACCTTC.

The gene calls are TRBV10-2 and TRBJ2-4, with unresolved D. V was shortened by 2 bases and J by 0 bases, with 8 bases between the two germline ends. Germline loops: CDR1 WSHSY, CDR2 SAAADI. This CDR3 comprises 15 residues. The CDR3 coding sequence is TGCGCCAGCAGTGAGACAGTTCTAGCCAAAAACATTCAGTACTTC. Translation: CASSETVLAKNIQYF.

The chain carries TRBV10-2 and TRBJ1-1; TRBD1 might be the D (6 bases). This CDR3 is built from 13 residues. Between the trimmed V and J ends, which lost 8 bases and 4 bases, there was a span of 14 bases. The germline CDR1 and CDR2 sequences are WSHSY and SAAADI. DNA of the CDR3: TGCGCCAGCTTTTCGCAGGGGTTCACTGAAGCTTTCTTT. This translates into CASFSQGFTEAFF.

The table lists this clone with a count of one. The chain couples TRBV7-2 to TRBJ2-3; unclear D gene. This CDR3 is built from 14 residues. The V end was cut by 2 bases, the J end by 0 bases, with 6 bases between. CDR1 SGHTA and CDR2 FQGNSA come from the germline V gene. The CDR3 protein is CASSLSGSTDTQYF. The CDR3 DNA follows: TGTGCCAGCAGCTTATCTGGTAGCACAGATACGCAGTATTTT.

CDR3 in amino acids: CATSDYFREPNEKLFF. The CDR3 DNA follows: TGTGCCACCAGTGATTACTTCAGGGAACCCAATGAAAAACTGTTTTTT. The chain employs TRBV24-1 and TRBJ1-4; TRBD1 is a possible D gene (5 bases). There are 16 residues in the CDR3. The germline gives CDR1 KGHDR, CDR2 SFDVKD. V lost 2 bases and J lost 5, with 14 bases in between.

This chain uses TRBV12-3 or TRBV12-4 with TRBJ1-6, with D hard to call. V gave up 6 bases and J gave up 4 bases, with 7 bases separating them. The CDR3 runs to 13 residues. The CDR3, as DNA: TGTGCCAGCAGCAAGATTTATAATTCACCCCTCCACTTT. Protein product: CASSKIYNSPLHF.

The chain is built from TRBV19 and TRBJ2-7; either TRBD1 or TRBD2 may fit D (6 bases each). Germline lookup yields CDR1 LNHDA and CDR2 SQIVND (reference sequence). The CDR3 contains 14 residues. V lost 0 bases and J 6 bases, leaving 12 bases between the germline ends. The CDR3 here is CASSIDLQGGEQYF. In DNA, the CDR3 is TGTGCCAGTAGTATAGATCTACAGGGAGGCGAGCAGTACTTC.

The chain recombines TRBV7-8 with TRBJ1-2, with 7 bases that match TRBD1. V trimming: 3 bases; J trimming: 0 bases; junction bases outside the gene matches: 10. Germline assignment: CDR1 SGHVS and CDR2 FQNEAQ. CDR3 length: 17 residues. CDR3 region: CASSLRQGLLANYGYTF. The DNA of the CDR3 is TGTGCCAGCAGCTTGCGACAGGGACTCTTAGCTAACTATGGCTACACCTTC. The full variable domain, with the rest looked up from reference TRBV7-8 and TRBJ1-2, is GAGVSQSPRYKVAKRGQDVALRCDPISGHVSLFWYQQALGQGPEFLTYFQNEAQLDKSGLPSDRFFAERPEGSVSTLKIQRTQQEDSAVYLCASSLRQGLLANYGYTFGSGTRLTVV.

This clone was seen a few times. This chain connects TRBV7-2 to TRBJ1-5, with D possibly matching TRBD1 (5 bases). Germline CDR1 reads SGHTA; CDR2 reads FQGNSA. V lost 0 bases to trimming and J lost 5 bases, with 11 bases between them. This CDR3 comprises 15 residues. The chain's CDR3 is CASSLALARDQPQHF. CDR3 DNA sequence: TGTGCCAGCAGCTTAGCCCTCGCCAGGGATCAGCCCCAGCATTTT.

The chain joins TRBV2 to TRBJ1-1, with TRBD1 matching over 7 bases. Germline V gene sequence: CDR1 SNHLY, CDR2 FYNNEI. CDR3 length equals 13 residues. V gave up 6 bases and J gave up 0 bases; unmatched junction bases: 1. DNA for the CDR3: TGTGCCAGCAGCACAGGGGTGAACACTGAAGCTTTCTTT. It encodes CASSTGVNTEAFF.

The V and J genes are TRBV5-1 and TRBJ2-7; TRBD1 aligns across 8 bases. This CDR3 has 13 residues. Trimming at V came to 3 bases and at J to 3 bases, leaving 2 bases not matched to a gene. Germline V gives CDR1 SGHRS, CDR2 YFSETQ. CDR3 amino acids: CASSSGQGYEQYF. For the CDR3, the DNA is TGCGCCAGCAGCTCCGGACAGGGCTACGAGCAGTACTTC.

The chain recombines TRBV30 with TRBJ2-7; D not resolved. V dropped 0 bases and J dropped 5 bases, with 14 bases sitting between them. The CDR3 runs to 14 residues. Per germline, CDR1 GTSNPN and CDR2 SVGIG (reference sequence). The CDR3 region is CAWSVFGSPDEQYF. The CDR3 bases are TGTGCCTGGAGTGTATTCGGCAGCCCAGACGAGCAGTACTTC.

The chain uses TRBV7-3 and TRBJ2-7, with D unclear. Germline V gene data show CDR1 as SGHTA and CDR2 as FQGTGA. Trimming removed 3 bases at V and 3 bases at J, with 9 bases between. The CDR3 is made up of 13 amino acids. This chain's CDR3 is CASSLSAGYEQYF. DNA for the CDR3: TGTGCCAGCAGCTTGAGCGCAGGCTACGAGCAGTACTTC.

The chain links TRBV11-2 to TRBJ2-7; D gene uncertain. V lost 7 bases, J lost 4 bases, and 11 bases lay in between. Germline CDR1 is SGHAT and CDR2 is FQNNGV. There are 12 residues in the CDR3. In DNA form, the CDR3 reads TGTGCCAGCACCCCAAAGGGTTACGAGCAGTACTTC. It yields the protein CASTPKGYEQYF.

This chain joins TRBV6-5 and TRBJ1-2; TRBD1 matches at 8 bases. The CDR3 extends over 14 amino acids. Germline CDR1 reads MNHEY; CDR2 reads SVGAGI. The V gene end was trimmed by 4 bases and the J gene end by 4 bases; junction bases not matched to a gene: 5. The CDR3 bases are TGTGCCAGCAGTTCGACAGGGGTGGCCTATGGCTACACCTTC. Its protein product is CASSSTGVAYGYTF.

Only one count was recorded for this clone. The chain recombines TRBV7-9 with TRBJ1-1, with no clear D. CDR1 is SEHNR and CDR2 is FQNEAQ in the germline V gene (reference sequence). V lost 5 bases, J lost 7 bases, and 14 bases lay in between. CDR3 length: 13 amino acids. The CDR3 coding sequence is TGTGCCAGCAGCCAAGCGGGTGCTAATGAAGCTTTCTTT. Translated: CASSQAGANEAFF.

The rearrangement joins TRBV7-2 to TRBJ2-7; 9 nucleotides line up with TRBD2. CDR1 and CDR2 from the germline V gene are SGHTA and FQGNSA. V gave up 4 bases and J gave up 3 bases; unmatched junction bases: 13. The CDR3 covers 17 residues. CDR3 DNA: TGTGCCAGCAGCTCACTAGGGCCGACTAGCGGCCTCTACGAGCAGTACTTC. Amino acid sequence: CASSSLGPTSGLYEQYF. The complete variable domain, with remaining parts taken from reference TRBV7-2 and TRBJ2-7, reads GAGVSQSPSNKVTEKGKDVELRCDPISGHTALYWYRQSLGQGLEFLIYFQGNSAPDKSGLPSDRFSAERTGGSVSTLTIQRTQQEDSAVYLCASSSLGPTSGLYEQYFGPGTRLTVT.

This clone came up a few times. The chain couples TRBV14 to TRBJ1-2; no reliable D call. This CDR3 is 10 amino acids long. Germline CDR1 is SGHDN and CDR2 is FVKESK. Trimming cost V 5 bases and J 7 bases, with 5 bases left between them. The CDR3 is CASSSFGYTF. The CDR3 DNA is TGTGCCAGCAGCTCATTTGGCTACACCTTC. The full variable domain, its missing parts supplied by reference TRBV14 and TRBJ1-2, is EAGVTQFPSHSVIEKGQTVTLRCDPISGHDNLYWYRRVMGKEIKFLLHFVKESKQDESGMPNNRFLAERTGGTYSTLKVQPAELEDSGVYFCASSSFGYTFGSGTRLTVV.

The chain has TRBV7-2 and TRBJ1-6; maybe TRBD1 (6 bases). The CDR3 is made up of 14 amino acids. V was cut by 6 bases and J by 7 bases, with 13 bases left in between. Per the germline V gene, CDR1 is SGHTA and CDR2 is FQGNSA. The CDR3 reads CASRSGQLNSPLHF. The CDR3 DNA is TGTGCCAGCAGATCCGGACAGCTAAATTCACCCCTCCACTTT.

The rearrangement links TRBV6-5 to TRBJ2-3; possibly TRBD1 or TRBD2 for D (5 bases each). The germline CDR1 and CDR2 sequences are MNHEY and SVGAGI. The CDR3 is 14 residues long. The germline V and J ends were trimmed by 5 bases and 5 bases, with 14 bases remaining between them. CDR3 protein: CASSPTIGGDTQYF. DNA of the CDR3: TGTGCCAGCAGTCCCACAATTGGGGGAGATACGCAGTATTTT.

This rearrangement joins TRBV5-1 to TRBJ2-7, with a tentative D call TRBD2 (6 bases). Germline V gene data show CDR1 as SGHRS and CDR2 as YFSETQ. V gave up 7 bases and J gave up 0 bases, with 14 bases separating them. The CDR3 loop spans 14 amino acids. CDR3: CASRERASSYEQYF. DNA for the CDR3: TGCGCCAGCCGTGAGCGGGCTAGCTCCTACGAGCAGTACTTC.

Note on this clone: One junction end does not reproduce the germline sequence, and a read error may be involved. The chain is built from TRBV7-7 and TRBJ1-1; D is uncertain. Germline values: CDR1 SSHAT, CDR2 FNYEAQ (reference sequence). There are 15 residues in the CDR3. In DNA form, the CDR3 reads TGTGCTAGCAGCCCGACGGACGGACTGAACACTGAAGCTTTCTTT. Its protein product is CASSPTDGLNTEAFF.

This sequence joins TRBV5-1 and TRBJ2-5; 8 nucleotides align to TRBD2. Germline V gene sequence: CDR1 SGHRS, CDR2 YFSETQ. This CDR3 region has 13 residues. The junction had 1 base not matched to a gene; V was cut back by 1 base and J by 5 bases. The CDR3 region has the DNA TGCGCCAGCAGCTTGTCGGGAGGGGAGACCCAGTACTTC. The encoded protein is CASSLSGGETQYF.

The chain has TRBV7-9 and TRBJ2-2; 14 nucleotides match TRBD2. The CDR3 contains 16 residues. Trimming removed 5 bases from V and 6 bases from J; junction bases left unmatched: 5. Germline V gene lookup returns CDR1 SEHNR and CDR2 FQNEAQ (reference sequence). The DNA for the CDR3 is TGTGCCAGCAGCCCGGGACTAGCGGGAGTTGCCGGGGAGCTGTTTTTT. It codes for CASSPGLAGVAGELFF. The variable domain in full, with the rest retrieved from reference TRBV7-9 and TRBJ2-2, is DTGVSQNPRHKITKRGQNVTFRCDPISEHNRLYWYRQTLGQGPEFLTYFQNEAQLEKSRLLSDRFSAERPKGSFSTLEIQRTEQGDSAMYLCASSPGLAGVAGELFFGEGSRLTVL.

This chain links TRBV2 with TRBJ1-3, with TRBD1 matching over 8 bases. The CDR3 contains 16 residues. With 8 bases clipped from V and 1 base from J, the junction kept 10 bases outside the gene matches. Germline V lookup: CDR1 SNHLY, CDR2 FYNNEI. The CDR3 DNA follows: TGTGCCAGCGTTCAAGAATACAGGGGGTCTGGAAACACCATATATTTT. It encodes CASVQEYRGSGNTIYF. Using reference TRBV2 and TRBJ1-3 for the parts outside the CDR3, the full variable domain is EPEVTQTPSHQVTQMGQEVILRCVPISNHLYFYWYRQILGQKVEFLVSFYNNEISEKSEIFDDQFSVERPDGSNFTLKIRSTKLEDSAMYFCASVQEYRGSGNTIYFGEGSWLTVV.